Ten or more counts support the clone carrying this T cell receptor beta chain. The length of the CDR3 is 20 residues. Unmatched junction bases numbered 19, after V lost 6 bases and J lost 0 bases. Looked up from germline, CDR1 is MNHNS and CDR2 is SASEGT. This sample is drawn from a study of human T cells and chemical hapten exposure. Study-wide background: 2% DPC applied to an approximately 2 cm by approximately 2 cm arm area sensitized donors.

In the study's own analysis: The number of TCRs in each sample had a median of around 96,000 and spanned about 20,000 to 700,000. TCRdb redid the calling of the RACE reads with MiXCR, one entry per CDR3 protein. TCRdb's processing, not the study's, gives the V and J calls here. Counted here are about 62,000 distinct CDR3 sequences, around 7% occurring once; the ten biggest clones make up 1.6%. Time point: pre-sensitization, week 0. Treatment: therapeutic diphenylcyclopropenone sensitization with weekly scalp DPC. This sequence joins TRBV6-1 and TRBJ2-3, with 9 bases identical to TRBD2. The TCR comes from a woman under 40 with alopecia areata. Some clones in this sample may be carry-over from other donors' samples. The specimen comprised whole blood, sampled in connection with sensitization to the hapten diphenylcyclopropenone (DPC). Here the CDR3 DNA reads TGTGCCAGCAGCTACCGGCCCCCAGCGGGGGGTCTTCCTAGCACAGATACGCAGTATTTT. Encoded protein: CASSYRPPAGGLPSTDTQYF.